Listed below are T cell receptor beta chains from one sample, sequenced in a study of CD8+CD57+ T cells in acquired aplastic anemia. From the reads, TCRdb called clonotypes with MiXCR, one entry per CDR3 protein. The repertoire includes 450,000 to 550,000 distinct CDR3 sequences, roughly a third of them detected once, and around 0.82% sits in the top ten. The sequencing sample was made of sorted CD4+, CD8+, or CD8+CD57+ T cells (not recorded which) from PBMCs. The receptors here all came from a human donor with aplastic anemia. Each CDR3 is given with its conserved first and last residue. The order of the fields is clone size, CDR3 length, J gene, V gene, D gene, CDR3 DNA, CDR3 protein. The D gene is left open where the match is weak. Only some rows state a clone size, as once, few, many or a class for expanded clones.

few	14	TRBJ1-2	TRBV11-2	NA	TGTGCCAGCAGCCCGGGCCTCATCAGGGGTGGCTACACCTTC	CASSPGLIRGGYTF
NA	17	TRBJ1-5	TRBV4-2	NA	TGTGCCAGCAGCGGGGGGACGGGCACACAGGGAGGGTGGCCCCAGCATTTT	CASSGGTGTQGGWPQHF
NA	15	TRBJ1-1	TRBV20-1	TRBD1	TGCAGTGCTAGTGGACAGGGGGCGGGGAACACTGAAGCTTTCTTT	CSASGQGAGNTEAFF
NA	16	TRBJ1-2	TRBV15	TRBD1	TGTGCCACCAGCAGTGCCGGGACAGGGTATAACTATGGCTACACCTTC	CATSSAGTGYNYGYTF
few	13	TRBJ2-7	TRBV20-1	NA	TGCAGTGCGCGTCCTAGAAGCCCCTACGAGCAGTACTTC	CSARPRSPYEQYF
many	14	TRBJ2-3	TRBV24-1	TRBD1	TGTGCCACCAGTGAGGCTCAGGGGGCAGATACGCAGTATTTT	CATSEAQGADTQYF
NA	17	TRBJ2-7	TRBV7-3	TRBD2	TGTGCCAGCAGCTTAATCGCTAGCGGGGGGAAGTACAATGAGCAGTACTTC	CASSLIASGGKYNEQYF
many	16	TRBJ2-1	TRBV29-1	NA	TGCAGCGTTGAAGGCGGACAGAGTAGCTCCTACAATGAGCAGTTCTTC	CSVEGGQSSSYNEQFF
NA	11	TRBJ2-7	TRBV20-1	NA	TGCAGTGTGTCCCCTCTCTACGAGCAGCACTTC	CSVSPLYEQHF
NA	11	TRBJ1-6	TRBV24-1	NA	TGTGCCACCTCATGGGGGTCACCCCTCCACTTT	CATSWGSPLHF
NA	15	TRBJ2-7	TRBV30	TRBD1	TGTGCCTGGAGTGTAAGTCCACAGGGGCCCTACGAGCAGTACTTC	CAWSVSPQGPYEQYF
NA	15	TRBJ2-1	TRBV11-2	NA	TGTGCCAGCAGCTTATCAGCGGGTATCTACAATGAGCAGTTCTTC	CASSLSAGIYNEQFF
few	15	TRBJ2-1	TRBV10-3	TRBD2	TGTGCCATCAGTGAGGGGAGGGCCACTAACAATGAGCAGTTCTTC	CAISEGRATNNEQFF
many	15	TRBJ2-5	TRBV2	TRBD2	TGTGCCAGCAGTGAAGGACTAGCGGGGTCCGAGACCCAGTACTTC	CASSEGLAGSETQYF
many	15	TRBJ2-7	TRBV5-1	TRBD1	TGCGCCAGCACCCCTCCTGCGACAGGGGGCAACGAGCAGTACTTC	CASTPPATGGNEQYF
many	13	TRBJ1-2	TRBV29-1	NA	TGCAGCGTTGTTCCCCAGATCGGCCACGGCTACACCTTC	CSVVPQIGHGYTF
many	14	TRBJ1-3	TRBV19	NA	TGTGCCAGTAGTATCCTGCCCTCTGGAAACACCATATATTTT	CASSILPSGNTIYF
NA	16	TRBJ2-4	TRBV2	NA	TGTGCCAGCAGTTACTCAGGGGGAGGGGAGGGAAACATTCAGTACTTC	CASSYSGGGEGNIQYF
many	14	TRBJ1-6	TRBV9	NA	TGTGCCAGCAGCGTAGTCGGGCAGGGAGCCTCCCTCCACTTT	CASSVVGQGASLHF
few	13	TRBJ2-1	TRBV2	TRBD2	TGTGCCACCCAGGGAGGCGGGAGCGATGAGCAGTTCTTC	CATQGGGSDEQFF
many	12	TRBJ2-1	TRBV24-1	NA	TGTGCCACCAGTGATTTGAGGAATGAGCAGTTCTTC	CATSDLRNEQFF
few	15	TRBJ2-1	TRBV5-1	NA	TGCGCCAGCAGCTTGGAGGGCAACAGAGACAATGAGCAGTTCTTC	CASSLEGNRDNEQFF
many	14	TRBJ2-3	TRBV25-1	NA	TGTGCCAGCAGTTCGCTCGCTCTCACAGATACGCAGTATTTT	CASSSLALTDTQYF
NA	10	TRBJ2-1	TRBV20-1	NA	TGCAGTGCTAGGGGCTACGAGCAGTTCTTC	CSARGYEQFF
NA	14	TRBJ2-2	TRBV7-9	NA	TGTGCCAGCAGCTTAGATGCTACCACCGGGGAGCTGTTTTTT	CASSLDATTGELFF
many	13	TRBJ2-7	TRBV7-2	NA	TGTGCCAGCAGCTTCACTAGAACCTACGAGCAGTACTTC	CASSFTRTYEQYF
few	15	TRBJ1-3	TRBV20-1	NA	TGCAGTGCTAGAGGGAGGATCCACTCTGGAAACACCATATATTTT	CSARGRIHSGNTIYF
few	16	TRBJ1-2	TRBV10-3	NA	TGTGCCAGCAGTGATGACGTTCGAGGACTTGGTCATGGCTACACCTTC	CASSDDVRGLGHGYTF
NA	14	TRBJ1-1	TRBV3-1	NA	TGTGCCAGCAGCTCTAGGACAGAAAGCACTGAAGCTTTCTTT	CASSSRTESTEAFF
few	14	TRBJ2-3	TRBV9	NA	TGTGCCAGCAGCGTAGAGGGGACAACAGATACGCAGTATTTT	CASSVEGTTDTQYF
many	14	TRBJ2-2	TRBV29-1	NA	TGCAGCGGATCCGGACAGAAAAACACCGGGGAGCTGTTTTTT	CSGSGQKNTGELFF
few	14	TRBJ1-1	TRBV12-3/TRBV12-4	NA	TGTGCCAGCAGTAACAGGGTTAGGGACACTGAAGCTTTCTTT	CASSNRVRDTEAFF
NA	19	TRBJ2-7	TRBV5-1	NA	TGCGCCAGCAGCTTGGAGGACAGCCTTTTTCCCTTACCTAACTACGAGCAGTACTTC	CASSLEDSLFPLPNYEQYF
NA	14	TRBJ1-5	TRBV10-3	TRBD1	TGTGCCAGCAGACAGGGCCGGAGCAATCAGCCCCAGCATTTT	CASRQGRSNQPQHF
NA	13	TRBJ2-3	TRBV7-3	TRBD2	TGTGCCAGTAGTATCGGACTAGCAGATACGCAGTATTTT	CASSIGLADTQYF
many	14	TRBJ1-5	TRBV7-8	NA	TGTGCCAGCAGCTTAGCACGAACCAATCAGCCCCAGCATTTT	CASSLARTNQPQHF
few	15	TRBJ1-1	TRBV14	NA	TGTGCCAGCAGCCTTAGAACCGGCAGGGGCACTGAAGCTTTCTTT	CASSLRTGRGTEAFF
many	13	TRBJ1-2	TRBV4-2	NA	TGTGCCAGCAGCCAGGACACACGGGATGGCTACACCTTC	CASSQDTRDGYTF
NA	14	TRBJ1-5	TRBV12-5	NA	TGTGCTAGTGGCCCTACAGGGCCCGCCCAGCCCCAGCATTTT	CASGPTGPAQPQHF
NA	15	TRBJ2-2	TRBV2	NA	TGTGCCAGCAGTTACCCCGGGGCGAACACCGGGGAGCTGTTTTTT	CASSYPGANTGELFF
many	15	TRBJ1-1	TRBV10-2	NA	TGCGCCAGCAGAAAAGAGACGGTCTTTAACACTGAAGCTTTCTTT	CASRKETVFNTEAFF
NA	14	TRBJ2-3	TRBV7-9	NA	TGTGCCAGCAGCTTTGTGAGCCCCCCCGATACGCAGTATTTT	CASSFVSPPDTQYF
few	18	TRBJ1-4	TRBV14	NA	TGTGCCAGCAGCCAAGATATGGAACAGGGACGGGGAGCTGAAAAACTGTTTTTT	CASSQDMEQGRGAEKLFF
few	12	TRBJ2-7	TRBV3-1	NA	TGTGCCAGCAGCCATGTAGGAGACGAGCAGTACTTC	CASSHVGDEQYF
many	13	TRBJ2-7	TRBV19	NA	TGTGCCAGTAGTACCCGGGACTTCTACGAGCAGTACTTC	CASSTRDFYEQYF
many	17	TRBJ2-5	TRBV24-1	NA	TGTGCCACCAGCCTAGGAGGGGGACTGGGGATAGGAGAGACCCAGTACTTC	CATSLGGGLGIGETQYF
NA	13	TRBJ1-6	TRBV29-1	NA	TGCAGCGCCAGACAGGCCTATAATTCACCCCTCCACTTT	CSARQAYNSPLHF
NA	15	TRBJ1-6	TRBV2	NA	TGTGCCAGCAGTGAAGAAGCAGGGTCTAATTCACCCCTCCACTTT	CASSEEAGSNSPLHF